Listed below are T cell receptor beta chains from one sample, sequenced in a study of cytomegalovirus exposure and HLA in healthy donors. The method was immunoSEQ multiplex PCR; TCRdb's version includes in-frame clones alone and lacks a portion of them. This table has more than 80,000 clones, about 76% appearing once. The sample was PBMCs. These receptors were taken from a woman aged 45-60 years in good health and CMV-seropositive. Both conserved end residues are part of each CDR3. D genes are given only for firm matches. Not all rows give a size; the values are once, few, many and, for expanded clones, a class.

J gene: TRBJ1-4
V gene: TRBV5-1
CDR3 length: 16
clone size: .
D gene: .
CDR3 protein: CASSLVYWPLSEKLFF
CDR3 DNA: TGCGCCAGCAGCTTGGTTTATTGGCCCCTCTCTGAAAAACTGTTTTTT

J gene: TRBJ2-7
V gene: TRBV2
CDR3 length: 14
clone size: .
D gene: TRBD2
CDR3 protein: CASNPAGSLYEQYF
CDR3 DNA: TGTGCCAGCAACCCAGCGGGGTCCCTTTACGAGCAGTACTTC

J gene: TRBJ2-5
V gene: TRBV6-6
CDR3 length: 16
clone size: few
D gene: .
CDR3 protein: CASSLGMTSEVETQYF
CDR3 DNA: TGTGCCAGCAGCTTGGGGATGACTAGTGAGGTGGAGACCCAGTACTTC

J gene: TRBJ1-1
V gene: TRBV2
CDR3 length: 13
clone size: .
D gene: .
CDR3 protein: CASSDNRNTEAFF
CDR3 DNA: TGTGCCAGCAGTGATAACAGGAACACTGAAGCTTTCTTT

J gene: TRBJ2-3
V gene: TRBV2
CDR3 length: 15
clone size: once
D gene: TRBD2
CDR3 protein: CASTFGGGGADTQYF
CDR3 DNA: TGTGCCAGCACCTTCGGCGGGGGGGGCGCAGATACGCAGTATTTT

J gene: TRBJ1-1
V gene: TRBV5-1
CDR3 length: 13
clone size: .
D gene: .
CDR3 protein: CASSSNRELKAFF
CDR3 DNA: TGCGCCAGCAGTTCGAACAGGGAGCTTAAAGCTTTCTTT

J gene: TRBJ1-6
V gene: TRBV11-2
CDR3 length: 15
clone size: .
D gene: TRBD1
CDR3 protein: CASSFGQANNSPLHF
CDR3 DNA: TGTGCCAGCAGCTTTGGACAGGCAAATAATTCACCCCTCCACTTT

J gene: TRBJ2-1
V gene: TRBV5-4
CDR3 length: 16
clone size: few
D gene: TRBD2
CDR3 protein: CASSRAASGGVNEQFF
CDR3 DNA: TGTGCCAGCAGTAGGGCGGCTAGCGGGGGGGTCAATGAGCAGTTCTTC

J gene: TRBJ1-1
V gene: TRBV16
CDR3 length: 14
clone size: .
D gene: .
CDR3 protein: CASSHVNGGAEAFF
CDR3 DNA: TGTGCCAGCAGCCACGTCAACGGAGGGGCTGAAGCTTTCTTT

J gene: TRBJ1-2
V gene: TRBV5-1
CDR3 length: 15
clone size: .
D gene: .
CDR3 protein: CASSKQDPFNYGYTF
CDR3 DNA: TGCGCCAGCAGTAAACAGGACCCCTTTAACTATGGCTACACCTTC

J gene: TRBJ2-1
V gene: TRBV2
CDR3 length: 15
clone size: .
D gene: .
CDR3 protein: CASSSGTGLGNEQFF
CDR3 DNA: TGTGCCAGCAGTTCCGGGACTGGGCTGGGCAATGAGCAGTTCTTC

J gene: TRBJ1-1
V gene: TRBV11-2
CDR3 length: 13
clone size: .
D gene: .
CDR3 protein: CASSLDTRGEAFF
CDR3 DNA: TGTGCCAGCAGCTTAGATACCAGGGGTGAAGCTTTCTTT

J gene: TRBJ1-6
V gene: TRBV28
CDR3 length: 13
clone size: .
D gene: .
CDR3 protein: CASSPPSNSPLHF
CDR3 DNA: TGTGCCAGCAGTCCTCCCAGTAATTCACCCCTCCACTTT

J gene: TRBJ2-5
V gene: TRBV7-2
CDR3 length: 16
clone size: .
D gene: .
CDR3 protein: CASSLFARTMGETQYF
CDR3 DNA: TGTGCCAGCAGCTTATTTGCGCGGACAATGGGAGAGACCCAGTACTTC

J gene: TRBJ1-5
V gene: TRBV19
CDR3 length: 18
clone size: once
D gene: .
CDR3 protein: CASSIRSGKGYSNQPQHF
CDR3 DNA: TGTGCCAGTAGTATAAGGAGCGGGAAGGGTTATAGCAATCAGCCCCAGCATTTT

J gene: TRBJ2-7
V gene: TRBV7-2
CDR3 length: 15
clone size: .
D gene: .
CDR3 protein: CASSARAPVGYEQYF
CDR3 DNA: TGTGCCAGCAGCGCCAGGGCTCCCGTGGGCTACGAGCAGTACTTC

J gene: TRBJ1-1
V gene: TRBV5-1
CDR3 length: 18
clone size: .
D gene: .
CDR3 protein: CASSPRGVLSQLNTEAFF
CDR3 DNA: TGCGCCAGCAGCCCCCGGGGGGTTTTGTCCCAATTAAACACTGAAGCTTTCTTT

J gene: TRBJ2-2
V gene: TRBV5-4
CDR3 length: 15
clone size: .
D gene: .
CDR3 protein: CASSLGGANTGELFF
CDR3 DNA: TGTGCCAGCAGCTTGGGGGGCGCGAACACTGGGGAGCTGTTTTTT

J gene: TRBJ1-2
V gene: TRBV4-2
CDR3 length: 15
clone size: .
D gene: .
CDR3 protein: CASSQTAGENYGYTF
CDR3 DNA: TGTGCCAGCAGCCAAACGGCAGGTGAGAACTATGGCTACACCTTC

J gene: TRBJ1-2
V gene: TRBV20-1
CDR3 length: 11
clone size: once
D gene: .
CDR3 protein: CSAGTTGGYTF
CDR3 DNA: TGCAGTGCCGGGACTACAGGTGGCTACACCTTC

J gene: TRBJ2-1
V gene: TRBV7-7
CDR3 length: 14
clone size: .
D gene: TRBD2
CDR3 protein: CASSPSGGAVEQFF
CDR3 DNA: TGTGCCAGCAGCCCCAGCGGGGGGGCGGTTGAGCAGTTCTTC

J gene: TRBJ2-7
V gene: TRBV18
CDR3 length: 13
clone size: .
D gene: TRBD1
CDR3 protein: CASSDRATYEQYF
CDR3 DNA: TGTGCCAGCTCGGACAGGGCCACCTACGAGCAGTACTTC

J gene: TRBJ2-7
V gene: TRBV28
CDR3 length: 14
clone size: .
D gene: .
CDR3 protein: CASSLRLIEYEQYF
CDR3 DNA: TGTGCCAGCAGTTTACGCCTGATTGAGTACGAGCAGTACTTC

J gene: TRBJ1-4
V gene: TRBV7-2
CDR3 length: 13
clone size: once
D gene: .
CDR3 protein: CASSEVYNEKLFF
CDR3 DNA: TGTGCCAGCAGCGAGGTGTATAATGAAAAACTGTTTTTT

J gene: TRBJ2-2
V gene: TRBV27
CDR3 length: 14
clone size: once
D gene: .
CDR3 protein: CASSLAWEAGELFF
CDR3 DNA: TGTGCCAGCAGTTTGGCCTGGGAGGCCGGGGAGCTGTTTTTT

J gene: TRBJ2-5
V gene: TRBV7-6
CDR3 length: 14
clone size: .
D gene: TRBD2
CDR3 protein: CASSSGTSGETQYF
CDR3 DNA: TGTGCCAGCAGTAGCGGGACTAGCGGCGAGACCCAGTACTTC

J gene: TRBJ1-5
V gene: TRBV5-8
CDR3 length: 14
clone size: .
D gene: TRBD1
CDR3 protein: CASSGGQGDQPQHF
CDR3 DNA: TGTGCCAGCAGTGGGGGGCAGGGGGATCAGCCCCAGCATTTT

J gene: TRBJ2-3
V gene: TRBV5-1
CDR3 length: 17
clone size: once
D gene: TRBD2
CDR3 protein: CASSLERTSGGADTQYF
CDR3 DNA: TGCGCCAGCAGCTTGGAGCGGACTAGCGGGGGGGCCGATACGCAGTATTTT

J gene: TRBJ1-2
V gene: TRBV4-3
CDR3 length: 15
clone size: .
D gene: .
CDR3 protein: CASSQEGASNYGYTF
CDR3 DNA: TGCGCCAGCAGCCAAGAGGGGGCTTCTAACTATGGCTACACCTTC

J gene: TRBJ1-5
V gene: TRBV25-1
CDR3 length: 15
clone size: .
D gene: TRBD1
CDR3 protein: CASLKDRIHNQPQHF
CDR3 DNA: TGTGCCAGCCTTAAGGACAGGATTCATAATCAGCCCCAGCATTTT

J gene: TRBJ1-1
V gene: TRBV27
CDR3 length: 17
clone size: .
D gene: TRBD1
CDR3 protein: CASSLSLRQGRNTEAFF
CDR3 DNA: TGTGCCAGCAGTTTATCACTCCGACAGGGGAGGAACACTGAAGCTTTCTTT

J gene: TRBJ1-2
V gene: TRBV19
CDR3 length: 17
clone size: .
D gene: .
CDR3 protein: CASNPRSLSGSTYGYTF
CDR3 DNA: TGTGCCAGTAACCCCCGGTCCCTATCGGGGAGTACCTATGGCTACACCTTC

J gene: TRBJ2-5
V gene: TRBV27
CDR3 length: 16
clone size: .
D gene: .
CDR3 protein: CASSPWGGSYQETQYF
CDR3 DNA: TGTGCCAGCAGCCCCTGGGGGGGCTCGTACCAAGAGACCCAGTACTTC

J gene: TRBJ2-2
V gene: TRBV4-1
CDR3 length: 13
clone size: few
D gene: .
CDR3 protein: CASSQEQTGELFF
CDR3 DNA: TGCGCCAGCAGCCAAGAACAAACCGGGGAGCTGTTTTTT

J gene: TRBJ2-5
V gene: TRBV7-3
CDR3 length: 13
clone size: .
D gene: TRBD2
CDR3 protein: CASSLGGGGTQYF
CDR3 DNA: TGTGCCAGCAGCTTGGGGGGGGGAGGGACCCAGTACTTC

J gene: TRBJ1-6
V gene: TRBV27
CDR3 length: 19
clone size: .
D gene: .
CDR3 protein: CASSLWGRLKSSYNSPLHF
CDR3 DNA: TGTGCCAGCAGTTTGTGGGGGCGACTAAAGAGCTCCTATAATTCACCCCTCCACTTT

J gene: TRBJ2-2
V gene: TRBV5-4
CDR3 length: 15
clone size: few
D gene: .
CDR3 protein: CASSSPRTNTGELFF
CDR3 DNA: TGTGCCAGCAGCTCCCCCCGGACTAACACCGGGGAGCTGTTTTTT

J gene: TRBJ1-2
V gene: TRBV28
CDR3 length: 14
clone size: .
D gene: TRBD1
CDR3 protein: CASSPPQGSYGYTF
CDR3 DNA: TGTGCCAGCAGTCCCCCACAGGGGAGCTATGGCTACACCTTC

J gene: TRBJ1-5
V gene: TRBV6-5
CDR3 length: 13
clone size: .
D gene: .
CDR3 protein: CASSRQGDQPQHF
CDR3 DNA: TGTGCCAGCAGTCGCCAGGGTGATCAGCCCCAGCATTTT

J gene: TRBJ2-2
V gene: TRBV4-2
CDR3 length: 19
clone size: medium-sized
D gene: TRBD2
CDR3 protein: CASSRNEASGGLNTGELFF
CDR3 DNA: TGTGCCAGCAGCCGAAATGAAGCTAGCGGGGGCCTTAACACCGGGGAGCTGTTTTTT

J gene: TRBJ1-5
V gene: TRBV11-2
CDR3 length: 15
clone size: .
D gene: TRBD1
CDR3 protein: CARSLGDRDAQPQHF
CDR3 DNA: TGTGCCCGCAGCTTAGGGGACAGGGATGCTCAGCCCCAGCATTTT

J gene: TRBJ2-5
V gene: TRBV6-5
CDR3 length: 16
clone size: .
D gene: TRBD2
CDR3 protein: CASSYSGLEGYGTQYF
CDR3 DNA: TGTGCCAGCAGTTACTCGGGACTAGAGGGTTATGGGACCCAGTACTTC

J gene: TRBJ2-7
V gene: TRBV6-1
CDR3 length: 18
clone size: few
D gene: .
CDR3 protein: CASSEEGRGTYYSYEQYF
CDR3 DNA: TGTGCCAGCAGTGAAGAGGGGAGGGGGACATACTACTCCTACGAGCAGTACTTC

J gene: TRBJ1-4
V gene: TRBV10-3
CDR3 length: 12
clone size: .
D gene: .
CDR3 protein: CAISVRGEKLFF
CDR3 DNA: TGTGCCATCAGTGTTAGAGGAGAAAAACTGTTTTTT

J gene: TRBJ1-2
V gene: TRBV28
CDR3 length: 13
clone size: .
D gene: .
CDR3 protein: CASSSGLSNGYTF
CDR3 DNA: TGTGCCAGCAGTTCCGGACTGAGCAATGGCTACACCTTC

J gene: TRBJ2-7
V gene: TRBV18
CDR3 length: 13
clone size: .
D gene: TRBD1
CDR3 protein: CASSKPGGYEQYF
CDR3 DNA: TGTGCCAGCTCAAAGCCAGGGGGTTACGAGCAGTACTTC

J gene: TRBJ2-5
V gene: TRBV9
CDR3 length: 15
clone size: .
D gene: TRBD2
CDR3 protein: CASSVASGGVETQYF
CDR3 DNA: TGTGCCAGCAGCGTAGCTAGCGGGGGGGTTGAGACCCAGTACTTC

J gene: TRBJ1-4
V gene: TRBV5-1
CDR3 length: 15
clone size: .
D gene: TRBD1
CDR3 protein: CASSSTTGINEKLFF
CDR3 DNA: TGCGCCAGCAGCTCGACGACAGGGATAAATGAAAAACTGTTTTTT

J gene: TRBJ1-1
V gene: TRBV28
CDR3 length: 13
clone size: .
D gene: .
CDR3 protein: CASRRGVITEAFF
CDR3 DNA: TGTGCCAGCAGACGGGGTGTAATAACTGAAGCTTTCTTT

J gene: TRBJ2-1
V gene: TRBV13
CDR3 length: 14
clone size: .
D gene: .
CDR3 protein: CASSLSGGYNEQFF
CDR3 DNA: TGTGCCAGCAGCTTAAGCGGCGGGTACAATGAGCAGTTCTTC